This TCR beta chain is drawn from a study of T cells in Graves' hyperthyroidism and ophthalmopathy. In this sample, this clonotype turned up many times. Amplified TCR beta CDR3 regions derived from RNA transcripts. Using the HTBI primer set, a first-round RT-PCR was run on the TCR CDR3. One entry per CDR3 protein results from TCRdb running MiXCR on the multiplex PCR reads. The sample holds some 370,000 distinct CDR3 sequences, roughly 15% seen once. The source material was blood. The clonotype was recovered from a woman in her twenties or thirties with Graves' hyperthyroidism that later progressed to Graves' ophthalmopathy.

Written as DNA, the CDR3 is TGTGCCAGCAGTTTTTCTCGGTACCCTATCACCGGGGAGCTGTTTTTT. Protein sequence: CASSFSRYPITGELFF. V is TRBV28 and J is TRBJ2-2; no reliable D call. Trimming took 3 bases from V and 4 from J, leaving 15 bases between them. CDR3 length: 16 amino acids. From germline, CDR1 is MDHEN and CDR2 SYDVKM. Based on the CDR3 plus reference TRBV28 and TRBJ2-2, the full variable domain is DVKVTQSSRYLVKRTGEKVFLECVQDMDHENMFWYRQDPGLGLRLIYFSYDVKMKEKGDIPEGYSVSREKKERFSLILESASTNQTSMYLCASSFSRYPITGELFFGEGSRLTVL.